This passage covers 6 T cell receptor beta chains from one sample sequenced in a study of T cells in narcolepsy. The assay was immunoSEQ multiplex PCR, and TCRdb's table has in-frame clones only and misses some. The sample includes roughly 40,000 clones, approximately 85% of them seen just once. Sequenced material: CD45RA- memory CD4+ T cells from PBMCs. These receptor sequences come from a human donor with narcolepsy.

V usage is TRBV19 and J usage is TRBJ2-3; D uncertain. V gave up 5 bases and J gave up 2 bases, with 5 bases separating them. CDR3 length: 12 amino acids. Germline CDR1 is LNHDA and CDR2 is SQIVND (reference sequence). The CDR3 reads CASSPFTDTQYF. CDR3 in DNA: TGTGCCAGTAGTCCATTCACAGATACGCAGTATTTT.

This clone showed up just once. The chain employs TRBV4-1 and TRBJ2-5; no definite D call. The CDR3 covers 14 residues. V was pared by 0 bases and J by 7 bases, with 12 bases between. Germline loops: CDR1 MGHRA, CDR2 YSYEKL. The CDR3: CASSQESTLGTQYF. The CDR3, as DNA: TGCGCCAGCAGCCAAGAGTCAACGCTCGGGACCCAGTACTTC.

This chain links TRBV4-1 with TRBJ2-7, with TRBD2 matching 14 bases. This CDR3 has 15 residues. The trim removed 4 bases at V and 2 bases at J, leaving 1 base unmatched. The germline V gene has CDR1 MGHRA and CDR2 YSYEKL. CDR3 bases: TGCGCCAGCAGCCCGACTAGCGGGGGGGCCTACGAGCAGTACTTC. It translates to CASSPTSGGAYEQYF.

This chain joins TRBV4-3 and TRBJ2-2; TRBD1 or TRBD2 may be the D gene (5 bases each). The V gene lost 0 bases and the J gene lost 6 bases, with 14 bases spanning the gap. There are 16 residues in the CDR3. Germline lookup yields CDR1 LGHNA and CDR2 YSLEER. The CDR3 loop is CASSQDGDPSPGELFF. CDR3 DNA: TGCGCCAGCAGCCAAGATGGGGACCCCTCCCCCGGGGAGCTGTTTTTT.

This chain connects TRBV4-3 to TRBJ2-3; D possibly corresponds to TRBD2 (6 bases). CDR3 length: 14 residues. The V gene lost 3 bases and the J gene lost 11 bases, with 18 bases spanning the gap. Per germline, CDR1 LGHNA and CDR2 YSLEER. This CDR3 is CASSQTRAGEGQYF. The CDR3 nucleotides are TGCGCCAGCAGCCAGACTAGGGCTGGGGAAGGGCAGTATTTT.

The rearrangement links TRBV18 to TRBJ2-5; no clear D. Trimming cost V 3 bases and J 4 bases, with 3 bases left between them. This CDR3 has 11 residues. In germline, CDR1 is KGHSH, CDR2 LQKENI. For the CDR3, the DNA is TGTGCCAGCTCACCGGGAGAGACCCAGTACTTC. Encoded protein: CASSPGETQYF. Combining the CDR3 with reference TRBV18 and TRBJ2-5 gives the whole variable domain NAGVMQNPRHLVRRRGQEARLRCSPMKGHSHVYWYRQLPEEGLKFMVYLQKENIIDESGMPKERFSAEFPKEGPSILRIQQVVRGDSAAYFCASSPGETQYFGPGTRLLVL.